This T cell receptor beta chain was sequenced during a study of blood T cell repertoires in COVID-19. Study in general: Researchers got acute and convalescent COVID-19 samples from the United States, Italy and Spain. PBMCs, B-cell-depleted T cells, or T cells were the source of the cDNA or gDNA that made up the material.

Germline V gene sequence: CDR1 SGDLS, CDR2 YYNGEE. CDR3 length equals 18 residues. V lost 3 bases and J lost 3; bases outside the gene matches: 12. Authors' processing steps: Amplification of reference gene primers was used by the study to estimate nucleated cell counts. TCRdb's table, derived via immunoSEQ multiplex PCR, lists solely in-frame clones and lacks some. Clone size and the V and J calls come from that table; the DNA yielded D and trimming. The sample has around 92,000 clones, around 84% seen once. The genes are TRBV9 and TRBJ2-6, with TRBD2 matching 7 bases. The specimen was peripheral blood. The clonotype was recovered from a woman aged 55-70 years in a cohort sampled during active or convalescent COVID-19. The CDR3 loop is CASSGALAVNRGANVLTF. The DNA of the CDR3 is TGTGCCAGCAGCGGGGCCCTAGCGGTAAATCGTGGGGCCAACGTCCTGACTTTC.